This TCR beta chain was observed in a study of post-analysis software for immune sequencing data. Across the study: Relapsing-remitting, secondary progressive and progressive-relapsing multiple sclerosis were all included among the disease courses.

Unmatched junction bases numbered 10, after V lost 1 base and J lost 7 bases. The length of the CDR3 is 16 residues. CDR1 and CDR2 from the germline V gene are SGHRS and YFSETQ. Carried by the TCR beta cDNA libraries were unique molecular identifiers. Some 500,000 cDNA molecules were obtained per 1 to 10 million input T cells. Using its own MiXCR run on the PCR reads, TCRdb lists one record per CDR3 protein. The sample holds approximately 570,000 distinct CDR3 sequences, around 44% seen once. Points on this clonotype: The antigen remains unidentified.

Notes on the study in general: F measure clustering grouped samples strongly by preparation batch. Patients had higher frequencies than controls of roughly five TRBV segments, including TRBV5-6, TRBV5-1 and TRBV20-1. Normalized Chao1 diversity was significantly reduced in patients versus controls.

This TCR was recovered from a girl aged 5 to 17 with multiple sclerosis. Sequences were obtained from blood. The gene calls are TRBV5-1 and TRBJ2-1; the match to TRBD2 covers 8 bases. CDR3 bases: TGCGCCAGCAGCTTGTCGGGGGGGACCGCTGAGAATGAGCAGTTCTTC. Its protein product is CASSLSGGTAENEQFF. Based on the CDR3 plus reference TRBV5-1 and TRBJ2-1, the full variable domain is KAGVTQTPRYLIKTRGQQVTLSCSPISGHRSVSWYQQTPGQGLQFLFEYFSETQRNKGNFPGRFSGRQFSNSRSEMNVSTLELGDSALYLCASSLSGGTAENEQFFGPGTRLTVL.